Sequencing of this TCR beta chain was carried out in a study of neurological immune-mediated disorders. Study findings and constraints: The highest TCR clonal expansion occurred in HTLV-1-associated myelopathy; multiple sclerosis fell below healthy controls. Phylogenetic grouping assigned the repertoires of 18 of 34 multiple sclerosis patients to one related-CDR3 cluster, which constitutes a possible signature.

Every sequencing run produced over 180 million TCR-beta sequences that came from 15-18 subjects. TCRdb re-called the 5' RACE reads with MiXCR, one entry per CDR3 protein. This sample has nearly 60,000 distinct CDR3 sequences; about 3.7% occur once, and the top ten carry 6% to 8%. Germline-derived CDR1 and CDR2 are SGHTA and FQGTGA. CDR3 length equals 16 residues. Deletions cut 1 base from V and 2 bases from J, with 14 bases between. At least ten counts were recorded for this clonotype. The antigen is not known. This chain joins TRBV7-3 and TRBJ2-5, with a tentative D call TRBD2 (7 bases). The clonotype was recovered from a woman aged 60-75 years with multiple sclerosis. Specimen: PBMCs. CDR3 amino acids: CASSLMGGGAQETQYF. In DNA form, the CDR3 reads TGTGCCAGCAGCTTAATGGGTGGGGGGGCACAAGAGACCCAGTACTTC.